These 24 T cell receptor beta chains originate from one sample sequenced in a study of resident and recirculating memory T cells in vitiligo. The method was immunoSEQ multiplex PCR; TCRdb's version includes in-frame clones alone and lacks a portion of them. Counted here are roughly 76,000 clones, roughly nine tenths occurring once; the ten biggest clones make up around 4.7%. Sequencing was carried out using blood. These TCRs come from a male donor with vitiligo.

The chain carries TRBV19 and TRBJ2-3; 9 nucleotides match TRBD2. V lost 11 bases, J lost 6 bases, and 12 bases stayed unmatched. Germline V gene lookup returns CDR1 LNHDA and CDR2 SQIVND (reference sequence). The CDR3 is 14 residues long. The DNA of the CDR3 is TGTGCCTCCGCGGGGACTAGCTGGGTGGATACGCAGTATTTT. Residues: CASAGTSWVDTQYF.

This sequence joins TRBV6-5 and TRBJ1-1; the D gene is possibly TRBD1 (5 bases). The CDR3 consists of 13 residues. Trimming pared 8 bases from V and 7 bases from J, leaving 17 bases between. Germline values: CDR1 MNHEY, CDR2 SVGAGI. CDR3 residues: CASALSGWFEAFF. CDR3 sequence (DNA): TGTGCCAGCGCCCTTTCAGGGTGGTTTGAAGCTTTCTTT.

The CDR3 sequence: CASSISTALEAFF. For the CDR3, the DNA is TGTGCCAGTAGTATTTCAACAGCCCTAGAAGCTTTCTTT. The chain recombines TRBV19 with TRBJ1-1; D gene unclear. CDR1 and CDR2 (germline): LNHDA, SQIVND (reference sequence). Trimming removed 3 bases at V and 8 bases at J, with 13 bases between. There are 13 residues in the CDR3. Looking up the rest from reference TRBV19 and TRBJ1-1 gives the full variable domain: DGGITQSPKYLFRKEGQNVTLSCEQNLNHDAMYWYRQDPGQGLRLIYYSQIVNDFQKGDIAEGYSVSREKKESFPLTVTSAQKNPTAFYLCASSISTALEAFFGQGTRLTVV.

The rearrangement links TRBV27 to TRBJ1-5; D is possibly TRBD1 (5 bases). Deletions cut 7 bases from V and 6 bases from J, with 22 bases between. CDR1 and CDR2 from the germline V gene are MNHEY and SMNVEV (reference sequence). The CDR3 has 16 residues. The DNA of the CDR3 is TGTGCCAGCACCCCCCTGGGAAGGGGCACCAGTCAGCCCCAGCATTTT. It yields the protein CASTPLGRGTSQPQHF.

The chain joins TRBV5-4 to TRBJ2-3; 11 bases fit TRBD2. Germline CDR1 is SGHNT and CDR2 is YYREEE (reference sequence). The trim removed 0 bases at V and 3 bases at J, leaving 3 bases unmatched. The length of the CDR3 is 16 residues. DNA of the CDR3: TGTGCCAGCAGCTTGGGGGCTAGCGGGGGGACAGATACGCAGTATTTT. As protein: CASSLGASGGTDTQYF. Using reference TRBV5-4 and TRBJ2-3 for the parts outside the CDR3, the full variable domain is ETGVTQSPTHLIKTRGQQVTLRCSSQSGHNTVSWYQQALGQGPQFIFQYYREEENGRGNFPPRFSGLQFPNYSSELNVNALELDDSALYLCASSLGASGGTDTQYFGPGTRLTVL.

V is TRBV18 and J is TRBJ2-1, with 15 nucleotides matching TRBD2. Germline CDR1 and CDR2: KGHSH and LQKENI. The ends lost 3 bases at V and 9 bases at J; junction bases unmatched: 15. This CDR3 is built from 19 residues. CDR3 amino acids: CASSPGTKRTSGGAGEQFF. CDR3 DNA: TGTGCCAGCTCACCCGGAACAAAAAGGACTAGCGGGGGGGCTGGTGAGCAGTTCTTC.

The CDR3 DNA is TGTGCCAGCAGTTTCCGGAGAGACACAGATACGCAGTATTTT. Translated: CASSFRRDTDTQYF. The V gene is TRBV6-5, the J gene TRBJ2-3; unclear D gene. The CDR3 spans 14 residues. The V gene lost 4 bases and the J gene lost 2 bases, with 10 bases spanning the gap. Germline loops: CDR1 MNHEY, CDR2 SVGAGI.

The chain combines TRBV10-3 with TRBJ2-2; 7 bases fit TRBD2. V shed 6 bases, J shed 2 bases, and the junction held 6 bases outside the gene matches. Germline V gene sequence: CDR1 ENHRY, CDR2 SYGVKD. The CDR3 is 15 amino acids. DNA of the CDR3: TGTGCCATCAGCCGAGGGGAGGGCAACACCGGGGAGCTGTTTTTT. Its translation is CAISRGEGNTGELFF.

This chain connects TRBV9 to TRBJ2-1; D is perhaps TRBD2 (7 bases). V lost 1 base, J lost 8 bases, and 19 bases lay in between. CDR3 length: 16 amino acids. Germline CDR1 SGDLS, CDR2 YYNGEE. CDR3 loop: CASSVRPVRGGDEQFF. CDR3 sequence (DNA): TGTGCCAGCAGCGTACGGCCCGTGAGGGGGGGAGATGAGCAGTTCTTC.

V is TRBV4-3 and J is TRBJ2-1; possibly TRBD2 for D (6 bases). Per germline, CDR1 LGHNA and CDR2 YSLEER. The length of the CDR3 is 14 residues. V lost 3 bases and J lost 1, with 7 bases in between. CDR3 bases: TGCGCCAGCAGCCAGGAGGGATCCTACAATGAGCAGTTCTTC. Protein product: CASSQEGSYNEQFF.

This clone has only a few counts. CDR3 coding DNA: TGTGCTAGTGGGGGGACAGGTCAGGATCCGCCCCAGCATTTT. This gives the protein CASGGTGQDPPQHF. The chain recombines TRBV12-5 with TRBJ1-5; 8 nucleotides align to TRBD1. Germline V lookup: CDR1 LGHNT, CDR2 FRNRAP. The CDR3 sequence is 14 residues long. J gave up 9 bases and V 6 bases, and 10 bases lay outside the gene matches.

This sequence joins TRBV11-2 and TRBJ1-1; the D is unclear. The CDR3 is made up of 13 amino acids. Trimming removed 2 bases at V and 1 base at J, with 5 bases between. Germline V lookup: CDR1 SGHAT, CDR2 FQNNGV. CDR3 nucleotide sequence: TGTGCCAGCAGCTTAACGCGGAACACTGAAGCTTTCTTT. Translating it yields CASSLTRNTEAFF.

The chain combines TRBV20-1 with TRBJ1-2; D gene unclear. The CDR3 extends over 11 amino acids. Germline CDR1 is DFQATT and CDR2 is SNEGSKA (reference sequence). The ends were cut back, 4 bases at V and 6 bases at J, with 9 bases in the middle. The CDR3 reads CSANNRDGYTF. The CDR3 nucleotides read TGCAGTGCTAATAATCGAGATGGCTACACCTTC.

The chain links TRBV9 to TRBJ2-1; no clear D gene. Per germline, CDR1 SGDLS and CDR2 YYNGEE. V gave up 0 bases and J gave up 0 bases, with 7 bases separating them. CDR3 size: 15 residues. As DNA, the CDR3 is TGTGCCAGCAGCGTAGGTCTTAACTCCTACAATGAGCAGTTCTTC. This codes for CASSVGLNSYNEQFF. Looking up the rest from reference TRBV9 and TRBJ2-1 gives the full variable domain: DSGVTQTPKHLITATGQRVTLRCSPRSGDLSVYWYQQSLDQGLQFLIQYYNGEERAKGNILERFSAQQFPDLHSELNLSSLELGDSALYFCASSVGLNSYNEQFFGPGTRLTVL.

The gene calls are TRBV6-1 and TRBJ1-1, with D perhaps TRBD1 (6 bases). Trimming left V 6 bases short and J 6 bases short, with 8 bases between. The CDR3 runs to 11 residues. Per the germline V gene, CDR1 is MNHNS and CDR2 is SASEGT. The CDR3 coding sequence is TGTGCCAGCAGGGGACACCCTGAAGCTTTCTTT. It is translated as CASRGHPEAFF.

The chain carries TRBV7-8 and TRBJ2-4, with a tentative D call TRBD2 (6 bases). Looked up from germline, CDR1 is SGHVS and CDR2 is FQNEAQ. The CDR3 sequence is 17 residues long. V gave up 5 bases and J gave up 8 bases, with 25 bases separating them. As DNA, the CDR3 is TGTGCCAGCAGCCTTAGCATCTCCGGGACTTACGGGGACATTCAGTACTTC. Translation: CASSLSISGTYGDIQYF.

J is TRBJ1-1 and V is TRBV18; D is unclear. V was shortened by 0 bases and J by 9 bases, with 14 bases between the two germline ends. Germline V gene sequence: CDR1 KGHSH, CDR2 LQKENI. The CDR3 extends over 14 amino acids. CDR3 residues: CASSPPSSRAQAFF. The CDR3 DNA is TGTGCCAGCTCACCACCAAGTTCGAGGGCACAAGCTTTCTTT.

This chain uses TRBV6-5 with TRBJ1-2, with D uncertain. The V end lost 0 bases, the J end lost 2 bases, and 10 bases lay between the germline ends. Germline CDR1 MNHEY, CDR2 SVGAGI. The CDR3 has 15 amino acids. The CDR3 DNA is TGTGCCAGCAGTTACTCGGGGAGAGAAAACTATGGCTACACCTTC. Its translation is CASSYSGRENYGYTF.

This clone showed up just a few times. The chain recombines TRBV4-3 with TRBJ1-5, with TRBD1 matching over 10 bases. Germline-derived CDR1 and CDR2 are LGHNA and YSLEER. V lost 2 bases to trimming and J lost 4 bases; unmatched junction nucleotides: 14. This CDR3 region has 19 residues. The CDR3 DNA reads as TGCGCCAGCAGCCAATATATAGACAGGGGGCGCGTGGGAAATCAGCCCCAGCATTTT. The encoded protein is CASSQYIDRGRVGNQPQHF.

This clone was recorded only once. J is TRBJ1-5 and V is TRBV19, with D perhaps TRBD1 (6 bases). The ends were cut back, 5 bases at V and 7 bases at J, with 12 bases in the middle. CDR1 is LNHDA and CDR2 is SQIVND in the germline V gene (reference sequence). The CDR3 is made up of 13 amino acids. Written as DNA, the CDR3 is TGTGCCAGTAGTGGACAGCTACTCCAGCCCCAGCATTTT. This codes for CASSGQLLQPQHF.

Note on this clone: Other DNA sequences from this sample encode an identical CDR3 as well. V and J are TRBV9 and TRBJ1-1; D remains ambiguous. The V end was cut by 4 bases, the J end by 1 base, with 5 bases between. CDR3 length: 12 residues. Germline lookup yields CDR1 SGDLS and CDR2 YYNGEE. The CDR3 reads CASSPGNTEAFF. The CDR3 nucleotides are TGTGCCAGCAGCCCAGGGAACACTGAAGCTTTCTTT.

The chain joins TRBV9 to TRBJ2-2; weak D call: TRBD1 (6 bases). The V end lost 3 bases, the J end lost 3 bases, and 21 bases lay between the germline ends. The V gene's germline CDR1 is SGDLS and CDR2 YYNGEE. This CDR3 region has 18 residues. The CDR3 coding sequence is TGTGCCAGCAGCGCAGAGGGGACACCTACGCGGGACACCGGGGAGCTGTTTTTT. This sequence encodes CASSAEGTPTRDTGELFF.

This chain connects TRBV9 to TRBJ2-3, with D maybe TRBD2 (6 bases). Trimming took 0 bases from V and 3 from J, leaving 14 bases between them. CDR1 and CDR2 from the germline V gene are SGDLS and YYNGEE. This CDR3 spans 16 amino acids. The CDR3 DNA reads as TGTGCCAGCAGCGTAGGGCGGGGTTTGGGGACAGATACGCAGTATTTT. Its protein is CASSVGRGLGTDTQYF.

The chain combines TRBV7-3 with TRBJ2-3; 10 bases align to TRBD2. Germline CDR1 is SGHTA and CDR2 is FQGTGA. The CDR3 consists of 16 residues. Trimming took 6 bases from V and 4 from J; bases not matched to a gene: 10. CDR3 in amino acids: CASSLRASGGSDTQYF. CDR3 nucleotide sequence: TGTGCCAGCAGTCTAAGGGCTAGCGGGGGTTCAGATACGCAGTATTTT.